This T cell receptor (beta chain) derives from a study of blood T cell repertoires in COVID-19. Study in general: COVID-19 samples from acute and convalescent phases originated in the United States, Italy and Spain. PBMCs, B-cell-depleted T cells, or T cells were the source of the cDNA or gDNA that made up the material.

The CDR3 is made up of 17 amino acids. CDR1 SGHRS and CDR2 YFSETQ come from the germline V gene. The trim removed 0 bases at V and 6 bases at J, leaving 14 bases unmatched. Libraries were prepared by immunoSEQ multiplex PCR; TCRdb keeps only in-frame clonotypes and omits some of them. This sample has roughly 80,000 clones, with approximately 90% found just once. Material for sequencing was peripheral blood. The chain has TRBV5-1 and TRBJ2-7; 8 bases line up with TRBD1. The source of this sequence is a woman older than 75 with active or convalescent COVID-19. CDR3: CASSLEVAGRGLGEQYF. For the CDR3, the DNA is TGCGCCAGCAGCTTGGAGGTCGCCGGCAGGGGGCTGGGCGAGCAGTACTTC. The whole variable domain, filled in from reference TRBV5-1 and TRBJ2-7, reads KAGVTQTPRYLIKTRGQQVTLSCSPISGHRSVSWYQQTPGQGLQFLFEYFSETQRNKGNFPGRFSGRQFSNSRSEMNVSTLELGDSALYLCASSLEVAGRGLGEQYFGPGTRLTVT.